Reported below is one T cell receptor beta chain. TCRdb redid the calling of the RT-PCR reads with MiXCR, one entry per CDR3 protein. Seen here are about a million distinct CDR3 sequences, 18% observed once, and the top ten hold around 6%. The entry originates in a study of patients and donors after allogeneic stem cell transplantation. Germline V gene lookup returns CDR1 SGDLS and CDR2 YYNGEE. The junction had 6 bases not matched to a gene; V was cut back by 2 bases and J by 2 bases. The CDR3 sequence is 16 residues long. What was sequenced was blood, either unsorted or a sorted T cell fraction (not recorded which). The TCR comes from a human donor who was either an allogeneic HSCT recipient or a stem cell or donor lymphocyte infusion donor (not recorded which). It is not recorded whose cells these are; they may come from a transplant donor. This chain connects TRBV9 to TRBJ2-3; 9 bases fit TRBD2. CDR3 sequence: CASSVLAGGTTDTQYF. The CDR3 nucleotides are TGTGCCAGCAGCGTTCTCGCGGGGGGGACCACAGATACGCAGTATTTT.